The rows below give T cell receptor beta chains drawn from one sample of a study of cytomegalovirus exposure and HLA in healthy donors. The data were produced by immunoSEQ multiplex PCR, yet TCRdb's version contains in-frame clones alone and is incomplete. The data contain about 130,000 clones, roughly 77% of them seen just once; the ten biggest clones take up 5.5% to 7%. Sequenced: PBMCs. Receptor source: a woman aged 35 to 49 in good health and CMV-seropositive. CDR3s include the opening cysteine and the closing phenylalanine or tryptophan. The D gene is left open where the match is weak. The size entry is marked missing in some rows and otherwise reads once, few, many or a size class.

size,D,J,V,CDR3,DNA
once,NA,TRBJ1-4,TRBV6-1,CASSEGRATNEKLFF,TGTGCCAGCAGTGAGGGCCGTGCAACTAATGAAAAACTGTTTTTT
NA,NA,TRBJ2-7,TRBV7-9,CASSTGREQYF,TGTGCCAGCAGTACAGGTCGCGAGCAGTACTTC
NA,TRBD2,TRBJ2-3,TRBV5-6,CASSLVSAGGRTDTQYF,TGTGCCAGCAGCTTGGTTTCGGCGGGGGGGCGCACAGATACGCAGTATTTT
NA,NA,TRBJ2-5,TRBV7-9,CASSFTSGLGETQYF,TGTGCCAGCAGCTTTACATCAGGGTTGGGAGAGACCCAGTACTTC
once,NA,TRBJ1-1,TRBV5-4,CASSRIKTGGNTEAFF,TGTGCCAGCAGCCGAATTAAAACGGGAGGGAACACTGAAGCTTTCTTT
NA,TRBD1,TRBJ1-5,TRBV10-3,CSTGFPNQPQHF,TGCTCGACAGGGTTTCCCAATCAGCCCCAGCATTTT
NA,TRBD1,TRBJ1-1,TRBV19,CASIEDRGAITEAFF,TGTGCCAGTATTGAGGACAGGGGGGCTATAACTGAAGCTTTCTTT
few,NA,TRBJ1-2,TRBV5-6,CASSFQLSYGYTF,TGTGCCAGCAGCTTCCAGTTATCCTATGGCTACACCTTC
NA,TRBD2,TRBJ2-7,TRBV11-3,CASSLGTSGTGEQYF,TGTGCCAGCAGCCTTGGGACTAGCGGGACGGGGGAGCAGTACTTC
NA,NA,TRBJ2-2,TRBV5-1,CASSLMEDTGELFF,TGCGCCAGCAGCTTGATGGAGGACACCGGGGAGCTGTTTTTT
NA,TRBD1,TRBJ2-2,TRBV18,CASSPPGQGSGELFF,TGTGCCAGCTCACCTCCGGGACAGGGGTCCGGGGAGCTGTTTTTT
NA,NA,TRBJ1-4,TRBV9,CASSTRGGREEKLFF,TGTGCCAGCAGCACCCGCGGGGGGCGTGAGGAAAAACTGTTTTTT
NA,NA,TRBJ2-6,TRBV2,CASSSRPSGANVLTF,TGTGCCAGCAGTTCTAGACCCTCTGGGGCCAACGTCCTGACTTTC
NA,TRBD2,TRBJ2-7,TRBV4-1,CASSQEGRGDEQYF,TGCGCCAGCAGCCAAGAGGGGAGGGGAGACGAGCAGTACTTC
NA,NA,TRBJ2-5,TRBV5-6,CASSFGFQETQYF,TGTGCCAGCAGCTTCGGGTTTCAAGAGACCCAGTACTTC
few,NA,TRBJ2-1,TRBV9,CASSVEGISYNEQFF,TGTGCCAGCAGCGTTGAGGGAATCTCCTACAATGAGCAGTTCTTC
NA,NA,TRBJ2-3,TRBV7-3,CASSLRGGETDTQYF,TGTGCCAGCAGCTTAAGAGGGGGGGAGACAGATACGCAGTATTTT
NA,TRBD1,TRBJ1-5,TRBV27,CASSFRTGGTSNQPQHF,TGTGCCAGCAGTTTTCGGACAGGGGGCACTAGCAATCAGCCCCAGCATTTT
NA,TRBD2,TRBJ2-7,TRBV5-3,CARSFVREGHDEQYF,TGTGCCAGAAGCTTCGTGCGGGAGGGCCACGACGAGCAGTACTTC
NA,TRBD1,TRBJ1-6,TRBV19,CASRESDRANSPLHF,TGTGCCAGTAGGGAATCGGACAGGGCTAATTCACCCCTCCACTTT
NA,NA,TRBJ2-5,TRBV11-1,CASSPEPRPRGGETQYF,TGTGCCAGCAGCCCGGAACCCCGGCCCCGGGGAGGAGAGACCCAGTACTTC
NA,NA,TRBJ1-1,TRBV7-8,CASSLFDRNTEAFF,TGTGCCAGCAGCTTATTCGACAGGAACACTGAAGCTTTCTTT
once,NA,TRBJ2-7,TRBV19,CASSITSRYSYEQYF,TGTGCCAGTAGTATAACTAGCAGATACTCCTACGAGCAGTACTTC
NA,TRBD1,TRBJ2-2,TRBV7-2,CASSRQGTGELFF,TGTGCCAGCAGCCGACAGGGAACCGGGGAGCTGTTTTTT
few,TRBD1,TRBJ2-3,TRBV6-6,CASRFSQGADTQYF,TGTGCCAGCAGGTTTTCACAGGGGGCAGATACGCAGTATTTT
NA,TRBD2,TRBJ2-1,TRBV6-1,CASSGGGSTSYNEQFF,TGTGCCAGCAGTGGGGGGGGAAGCACATCCTACAATGAGCAGTTCTTC
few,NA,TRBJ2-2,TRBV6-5,CASSRDFTNTGELFF,TGTGCCAGCAGCCGGGACTTTACGAACACCGGGGAGCTGTTTTTT
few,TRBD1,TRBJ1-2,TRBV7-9,CASSLAGTGNYGYTF,TGTGCCAGCAGCTTAGCCGGGACAGGAAACTATGGCTACACCTTC
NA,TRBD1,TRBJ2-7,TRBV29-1,CSVTPGQGAYEQYF,TGCAGCGTTACACCGGGACAGGGGGCTTACGAGCAGTACTTC
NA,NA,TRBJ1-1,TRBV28,CASSLFSTEAFF,TGTGCCAGCAGTTTATTTTCGACTGAAGCTTTCTTT
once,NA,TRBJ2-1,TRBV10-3,CAIREHMGGLGGPGLAYNEQFF,TGTGCCATCAGAGAGCATATGGGGGGTTTAGGCGGTCCCGGCCTCGCCTACAATGAGCAGTTCTTC
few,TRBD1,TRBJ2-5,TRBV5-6,CASSGAETGEWKTQYF,TGTGCCAGCAGCGGTGCCGAGACAGGGGAATGGAAGACCCAGTACTTC
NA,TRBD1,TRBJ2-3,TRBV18,CASSPEATGGTDTQYF,TGTGCCAGCTCACCCGAGGCGACAGGGGGCACAGATACGCAGTATTTT
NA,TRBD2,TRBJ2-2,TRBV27,CASKASGVDTGELFF,TGTGCCAGCAAGGCTAGCGGGGTGGACACCGGGGAGCTGTTTTTT
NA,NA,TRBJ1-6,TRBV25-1,CASSEWGRQGSSPLHF,TGTGCCAGCAGTGAATGGGGCAGGCAGGGGTCTTCACCCCTCCACTTT
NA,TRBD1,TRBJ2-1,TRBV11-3,CASSPTGGAINEQFF,TGTGCCAGCAGCCCTACAGGGGGCGCGATCAATGAGCAGTTCTTC
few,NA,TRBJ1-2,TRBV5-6,CASSLYAVTVANYGYTF,TGTGCCAGCAGCTTGTATGCCGTGACAGTCGCTAACTATGGCTACACCTTC
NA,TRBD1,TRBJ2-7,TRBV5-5,CASSKGQGVFYEQYF,TGTGCCAGCAGCAAAGGACAGGGGGTGTTCTACGAGCAGTACTTC
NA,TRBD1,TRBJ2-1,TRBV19,CASSVGQPNNEQFF,TGTGCCAGTAGTGTGGGACAGCCCAACAATGAGCAGTTCTTC
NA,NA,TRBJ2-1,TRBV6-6,CASSPGTYNEQFF,TGTGCCAGCAGCCCCGGGACCTACAATGAGCAGTTCTTC